This T cell receptor beta chain stems from a study of Ad26.COV2.S vaccination and SARS-CoV-2 variants. Overall study context: Donor joined the COV1001 Ad26.COV2.S trial arm. Intramuscularly, Ad26.COV2.S was given either once or twice, 56 days apart.

Assay used: immunoSEQ multiplex PCR; TCRdb lists only in-frame clones, some missing. The sample has about 400,000 clones, over 80% seen once. Germline CDR1 is LNHDA and CDR2 is SQIVND (reference sequence). The CDR3 has 15 amino acids. Trimming took 3 bases from V and 0 from J, leaving 9 bases between them. The sample's treatment: around 19 received Ad26.COV2.S at low or high dose, single or two shots; about 5 received placebo; per-sample allocation not given. Samples were taken on day 63 after the first vaccine or placebo injection. Boston provided a donor who was an adult aged 18-55 years. The chain recombines TRBV19 with TRBJ1-5; no clear D. The source material was peripheral blood, sampled in a trial of Ad26.COV2.S vaccine versus placebo. This clonotype was obtained from a person between 18 and 65 years old who received the Ad26.COV2.S COVID-19 vaccine or a placebo. CDR3 coding DNA: TGTGCCAGTAGTATCTTCGCTTATAGCAATCAGCCCCAGCATTTT. Protein sequence: CASSIFAYSNQPQHF. The full variable domain, in which reference TRBV19 and TRBJ1-5 provide the parts outside the CDR3, is DGGITQSPKYLFRKEGQNVTLSCEQNLNHDAMYWYRQDPGQGLRLIYYSQIVNDFQKGDIAEGYSVSREKKESFPLTVTSAQKNPTAFYLCASSIFAYSNQPQHFGDGTRLSIL.